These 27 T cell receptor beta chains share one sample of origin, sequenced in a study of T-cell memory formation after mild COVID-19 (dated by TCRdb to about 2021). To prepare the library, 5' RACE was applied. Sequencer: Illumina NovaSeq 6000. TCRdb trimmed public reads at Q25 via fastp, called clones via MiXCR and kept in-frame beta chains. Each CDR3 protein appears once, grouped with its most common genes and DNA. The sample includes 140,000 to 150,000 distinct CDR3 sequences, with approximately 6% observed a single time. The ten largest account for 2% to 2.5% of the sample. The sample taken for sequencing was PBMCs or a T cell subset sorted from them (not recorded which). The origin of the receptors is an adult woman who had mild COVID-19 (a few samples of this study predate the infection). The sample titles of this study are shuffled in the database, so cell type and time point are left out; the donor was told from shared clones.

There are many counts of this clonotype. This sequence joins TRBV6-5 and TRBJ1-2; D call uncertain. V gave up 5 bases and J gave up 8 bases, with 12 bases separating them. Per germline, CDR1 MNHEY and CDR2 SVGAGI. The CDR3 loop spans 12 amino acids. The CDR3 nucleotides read TGTGCCAGCAGTGAGGACCGCGGGGGCTACACCTTC. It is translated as CASSEDRGGYTF.

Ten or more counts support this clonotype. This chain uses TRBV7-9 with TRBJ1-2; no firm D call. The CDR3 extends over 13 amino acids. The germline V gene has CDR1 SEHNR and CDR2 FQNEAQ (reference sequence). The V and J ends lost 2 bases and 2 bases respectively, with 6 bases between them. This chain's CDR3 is CASSLRGNYGYTF. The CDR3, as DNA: TGTGCCAGCAGCTTACGGGGAAACTATGGCTACACCTTC.

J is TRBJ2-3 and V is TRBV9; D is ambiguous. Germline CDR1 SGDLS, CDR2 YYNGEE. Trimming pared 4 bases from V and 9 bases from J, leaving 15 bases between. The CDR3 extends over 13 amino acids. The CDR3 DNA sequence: TGTGCCAGCAGCCCTCCGTTCCCATACACGCAGTATTTT. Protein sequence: CASSPPFPYTQYF.

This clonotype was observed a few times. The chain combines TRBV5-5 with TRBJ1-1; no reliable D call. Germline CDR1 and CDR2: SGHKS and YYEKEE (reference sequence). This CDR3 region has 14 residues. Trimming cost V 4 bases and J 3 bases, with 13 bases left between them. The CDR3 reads CASSLAELDTEAFF. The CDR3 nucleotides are TGTGCCAGCAGCCTGGCGGAGTTGGACACTGAAGCTTTCTTT.

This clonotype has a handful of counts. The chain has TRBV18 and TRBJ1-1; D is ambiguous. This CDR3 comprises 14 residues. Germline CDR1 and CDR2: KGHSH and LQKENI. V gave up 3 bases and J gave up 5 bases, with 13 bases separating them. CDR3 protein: CASSPDIRETEAFF. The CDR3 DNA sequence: TGTGCCAGCTCACCTGATATTAGGGAGACTGAAGCTTTCTTT.

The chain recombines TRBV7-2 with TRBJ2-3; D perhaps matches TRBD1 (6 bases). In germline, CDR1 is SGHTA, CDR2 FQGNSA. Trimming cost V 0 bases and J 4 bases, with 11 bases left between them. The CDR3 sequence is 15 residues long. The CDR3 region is CASSLAGARSDTQYF. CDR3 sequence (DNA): TGTGCCAGCAGCTTAGCGGGGGCCAGGTCAGATACGCAGTATTTT.

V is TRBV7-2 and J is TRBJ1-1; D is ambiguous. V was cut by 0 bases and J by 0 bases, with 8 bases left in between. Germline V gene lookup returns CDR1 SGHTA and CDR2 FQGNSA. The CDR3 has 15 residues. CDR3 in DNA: TGTGCCAGCAGCTTAGCGACCAGCATGAACACTGAAGCTTTCTTT. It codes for CASSLATSMNTEAFF.

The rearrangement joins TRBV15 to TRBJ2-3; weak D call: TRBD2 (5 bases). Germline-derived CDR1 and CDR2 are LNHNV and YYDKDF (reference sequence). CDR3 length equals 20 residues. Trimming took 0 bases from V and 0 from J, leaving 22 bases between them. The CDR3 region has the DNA TGTGCCACCAGCAGAGATAAGTCCTTCTCTGGGAGACCGAGCACAGATACGCAGTATTTT. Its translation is CATSRDKSFSGRPSTDTQYF.

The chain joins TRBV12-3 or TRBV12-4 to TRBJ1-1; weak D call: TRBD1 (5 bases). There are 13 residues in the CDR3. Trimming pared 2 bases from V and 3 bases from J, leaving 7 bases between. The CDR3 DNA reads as TGTGCCAGCAGTTTATCAGGGTACACTGAAGCTTTCTTT. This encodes CASSLSGYTEAFF.

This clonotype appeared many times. The CDR3 is CAIGSRDEQYF. The CDR3 bases are TGTGCCATCGGAAGTCGTGACGAGCAGTACTTC. The V and J genes are TRBV10-3 and TRBJ2-7, with no clear D. This CDR3 comprises 11 residues. The V end was cut by 8 bases, the J end by 5 bases, with 10 bases between. The germline CDR1 and CDR2 sequences are ENHRY and SYGVKD.

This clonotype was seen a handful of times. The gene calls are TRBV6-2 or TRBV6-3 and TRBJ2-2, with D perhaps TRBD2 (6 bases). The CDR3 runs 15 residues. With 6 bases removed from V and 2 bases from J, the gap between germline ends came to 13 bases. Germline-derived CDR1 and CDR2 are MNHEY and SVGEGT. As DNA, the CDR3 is TGTGCCAGCAGACCGGACTACCTTAACACCGGGGAGCTGTTTTTT. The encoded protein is CASRPDYLNTGELFF.

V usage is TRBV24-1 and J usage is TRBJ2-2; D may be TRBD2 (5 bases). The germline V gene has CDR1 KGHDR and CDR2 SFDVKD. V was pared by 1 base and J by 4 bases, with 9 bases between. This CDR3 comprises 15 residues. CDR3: CATSDFTAVTGELFF. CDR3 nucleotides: TGTGCCACCAGTGATTTTACAGCGGTCACCGGGGAGCTGTTTTTT.

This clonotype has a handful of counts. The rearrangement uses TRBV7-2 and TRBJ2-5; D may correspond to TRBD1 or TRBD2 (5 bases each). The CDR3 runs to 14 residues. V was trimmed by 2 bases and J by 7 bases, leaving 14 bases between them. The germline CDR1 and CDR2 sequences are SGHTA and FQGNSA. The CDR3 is CASSLNRDAGTQYF. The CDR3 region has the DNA TGTGCCAGCAGCTTAAATCGGGACGCTGGGACCCAGTACTTC.

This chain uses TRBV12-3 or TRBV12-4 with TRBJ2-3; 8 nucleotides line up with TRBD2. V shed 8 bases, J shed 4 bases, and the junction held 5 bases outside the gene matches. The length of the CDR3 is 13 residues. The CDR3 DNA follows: TGTGCCAGCGCGGGGGGCGAGGCAGATACGCAGTATTTT. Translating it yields CASAGGEADTQYF.

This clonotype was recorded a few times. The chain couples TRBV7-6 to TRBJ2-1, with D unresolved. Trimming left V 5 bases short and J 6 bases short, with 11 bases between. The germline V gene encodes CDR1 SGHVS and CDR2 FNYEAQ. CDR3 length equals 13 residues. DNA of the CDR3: TGTGCCAGCAGCCGGATACTAACCAATGAGCAGTTCTTC. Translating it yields CASSRILTNEQFF.

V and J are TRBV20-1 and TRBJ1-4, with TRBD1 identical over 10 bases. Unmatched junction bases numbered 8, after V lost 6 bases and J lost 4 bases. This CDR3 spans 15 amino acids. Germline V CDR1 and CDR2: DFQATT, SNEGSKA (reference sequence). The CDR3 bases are TGCAGTGCCCTAGACAGGGGGCGTATTAATGAAAAACTGTTTTTT. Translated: CSALDRGRINEKLFF.

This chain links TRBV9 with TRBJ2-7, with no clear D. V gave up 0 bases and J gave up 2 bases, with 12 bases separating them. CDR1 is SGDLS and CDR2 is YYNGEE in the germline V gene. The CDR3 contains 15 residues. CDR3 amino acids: CASSVVKRSPYEQYF. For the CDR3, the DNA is TGTGCCAGCAGCGTAGTGAAAAGGTCGCCCTACGAGCAGTACTTC.

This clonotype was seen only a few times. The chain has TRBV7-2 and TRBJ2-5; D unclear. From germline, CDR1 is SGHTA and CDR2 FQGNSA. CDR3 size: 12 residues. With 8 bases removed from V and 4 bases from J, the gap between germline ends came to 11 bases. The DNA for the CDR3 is TGTGCCAGCGGGTGGGTACCAGAGACCCAGTACTTC. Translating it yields CASGWVPETQYF.

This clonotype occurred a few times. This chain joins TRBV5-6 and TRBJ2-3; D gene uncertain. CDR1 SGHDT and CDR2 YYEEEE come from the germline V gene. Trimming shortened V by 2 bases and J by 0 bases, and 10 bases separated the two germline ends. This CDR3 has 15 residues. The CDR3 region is CASSFGLTSTDTQYF. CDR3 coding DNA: TGTGCCAGCAGCTTCGGGCTTACTAGCACAGATACGCAGTATTTT.

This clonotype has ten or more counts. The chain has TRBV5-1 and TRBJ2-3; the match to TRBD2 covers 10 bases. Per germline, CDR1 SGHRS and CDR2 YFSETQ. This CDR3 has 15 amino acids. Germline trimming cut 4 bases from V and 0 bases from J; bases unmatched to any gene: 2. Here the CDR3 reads CASSLSGGSTDTQYF. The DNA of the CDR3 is TGCGCCAGCAGCCTTAGCGGGGGGAGCACAGATACGCAGTATTTT.

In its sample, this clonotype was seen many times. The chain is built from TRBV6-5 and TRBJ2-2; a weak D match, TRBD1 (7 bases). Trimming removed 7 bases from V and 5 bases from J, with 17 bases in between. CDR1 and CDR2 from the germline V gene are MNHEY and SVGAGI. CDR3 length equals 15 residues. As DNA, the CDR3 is TGTGCCAGCACAAGACGTGCAGGGGGGACCGGGGAGCTGTTTTTT. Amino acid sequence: CASTRRAGGTGELFF.

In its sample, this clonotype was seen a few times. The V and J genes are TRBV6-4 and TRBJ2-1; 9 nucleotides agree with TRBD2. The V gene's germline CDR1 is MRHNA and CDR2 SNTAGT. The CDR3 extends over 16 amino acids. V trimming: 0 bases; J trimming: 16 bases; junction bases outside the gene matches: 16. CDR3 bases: TGTGCCAGCAGTGACTCTCGACGGGGGAGGCTAGCGGGAATCTTCTTC. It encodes CASSDSRRGRLAGIFF.

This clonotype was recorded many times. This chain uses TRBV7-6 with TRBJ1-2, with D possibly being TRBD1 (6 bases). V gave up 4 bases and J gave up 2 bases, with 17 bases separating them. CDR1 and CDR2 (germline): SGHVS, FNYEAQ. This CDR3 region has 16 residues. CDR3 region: CASSSNPGAGNYGYTF. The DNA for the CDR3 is TGTGCCAGCAGCTCGAACCCAGGGGCCGGGAACTATGGCTACACCTTC.

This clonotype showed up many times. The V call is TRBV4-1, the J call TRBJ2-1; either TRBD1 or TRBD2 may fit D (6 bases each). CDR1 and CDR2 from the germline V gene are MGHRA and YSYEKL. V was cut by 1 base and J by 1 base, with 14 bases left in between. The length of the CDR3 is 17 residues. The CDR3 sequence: CASSQGHGGPSYNEQFF. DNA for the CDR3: TGCGCCAGCAGCCAAGGGCACGGGGGCCCTTCCTACAATGAGCAGTTCTTC.

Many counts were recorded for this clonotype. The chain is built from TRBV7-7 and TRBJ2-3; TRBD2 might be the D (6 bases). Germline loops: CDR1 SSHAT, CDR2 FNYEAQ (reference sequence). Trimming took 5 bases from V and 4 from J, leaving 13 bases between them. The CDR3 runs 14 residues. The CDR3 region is CASSLRLDADTQYF. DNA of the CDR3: TGTGCCAGCAGCCTACGACTAGACGCAGATACGCAGTATTTT.

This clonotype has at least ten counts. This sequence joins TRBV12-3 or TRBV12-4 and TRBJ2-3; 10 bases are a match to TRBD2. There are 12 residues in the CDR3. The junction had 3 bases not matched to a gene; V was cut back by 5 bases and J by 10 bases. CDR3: CASSPTSGAQYF. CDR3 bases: TGTGCCAGCAGTCCAACTAGCGGGGCGCAGTATTTT.

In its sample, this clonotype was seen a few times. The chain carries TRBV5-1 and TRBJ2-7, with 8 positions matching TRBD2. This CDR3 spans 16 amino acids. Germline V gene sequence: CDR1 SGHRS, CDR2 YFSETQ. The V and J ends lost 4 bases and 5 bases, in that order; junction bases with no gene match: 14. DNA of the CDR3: TGCGCCAGCAGCCTACCCACCGGGGGGGGAGGTGACGAGCAGTACTTC. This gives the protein CASSLPTGGGGDEQYF.